This T cell receptor (beta chain) is drawn from a study of control samples from healthy donors and cancer patients. The data were produced by immunoSEQ multiplex PCR, yet TCRdb's version contains in-frame clones alone and is incomplete. The sample shows about 77,000 clones, almost 95% of them seen only once. V was clipped by 4 bases and J by 7 bases; unmatched bases: 4. Germline V gives CDR1 SNHLY, CDR2 FYNNEI. The CDR3 runs to 13 residues. Sequencing was carried out using blood. V gene TRBV2 combines with J gene TRBJ1-2; 9 bases are a match to TRBD1. The sequence was collected from a woman aged 60-70 years in good health. The CDR3 bases are TGTGCCAGCAGTGCCGGGACAGGGTCTGGCTACACCTTC. This codes for CASSAGTGSGYTF. The complete variable domain, with remaining parts taken from reference TRBV2 and TRBJ1-2, reads EPEVTQTPSHQVTQMGQEVILRCVPISNHLYFYWYRQILGQKVEFLVSFYNNEISEKSEIFDDQFSVERPDGSNFTLKIRSTKLEDSAMYFCASSAGTGSGYTFGSGTRLTVV.